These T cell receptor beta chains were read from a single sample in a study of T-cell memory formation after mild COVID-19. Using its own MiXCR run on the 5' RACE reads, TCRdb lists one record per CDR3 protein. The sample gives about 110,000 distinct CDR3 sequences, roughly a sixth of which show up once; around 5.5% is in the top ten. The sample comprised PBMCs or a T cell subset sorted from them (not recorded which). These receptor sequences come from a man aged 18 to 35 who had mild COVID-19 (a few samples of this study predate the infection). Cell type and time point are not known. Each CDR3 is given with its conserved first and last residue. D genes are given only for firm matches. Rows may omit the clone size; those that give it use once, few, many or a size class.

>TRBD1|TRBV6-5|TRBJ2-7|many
TGTGCCAGCAGTTACTCGACAGGGAGTGGTTGGCAGTACTTC
CASSYSTGSGWQYF
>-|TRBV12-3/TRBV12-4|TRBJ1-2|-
TGTGCCAGCAGCTCAGGGTATGGCTACACCTTC
CASSSGYGYTF
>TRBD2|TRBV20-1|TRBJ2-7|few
TGCAGTGCTAGAGGGCCCCCCGGGGCGGGGGTTTACGAGCAGTACTTC
CSARGPPGAGVYEQYF
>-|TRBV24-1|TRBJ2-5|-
TGTGCCACCAGTGATTTGCAGGGAGTTAAAGAGACCCAGTACTTC
CATSDLQGVKETQYF
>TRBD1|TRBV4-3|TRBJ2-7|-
TGCGCCAGCAGCCAAGCTTGGTTCGGGACAGGGAGTCGCGAGCAGTACTTC
CASSQAWFGTGSREQYF
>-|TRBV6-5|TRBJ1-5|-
TGTGCCAGCAGTTACTCGAGAATCGATCGGCCCCAGCATTTT
CASSYSRIDRPQHF
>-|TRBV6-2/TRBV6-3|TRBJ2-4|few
TGTGCCAGCAGTTGGGAGATTTCCTGGTACTTC
CASSWEISWYF
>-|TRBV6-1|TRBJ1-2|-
TGTGCCAGCAGTGTCCAGGGTGAAGCTAACTATGGCTACACCTTC
CASSVQGEANYGYTF
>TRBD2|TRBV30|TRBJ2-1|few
TGTGCCTGGAGTGTGGGTCTAGCGGGAAACAATGAGCAGTTCTTC
CAWSVGLAGNNEQFF
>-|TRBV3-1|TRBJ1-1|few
TGTGCCAGCAGCCAAGATACGGTTGTTCACAAGGCTTTCTTT
CASSQDTVVHKAFF
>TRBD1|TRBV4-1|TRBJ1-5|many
TGCGCCAGCAGCCAAGGCCCCACAGGGGGCTGGCAGCCCCAGCATTTT
CASSQGPTGGWQPQHF
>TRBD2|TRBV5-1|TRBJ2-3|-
TGCGCCAGCAGCTTGAAACTAGCGGGGGGTGGAGATACGCAGTATTTT
CASSLKLAGGGDTQYF
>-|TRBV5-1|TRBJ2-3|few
TGCGCCAGCAGGCCCGGGACTAGCACAGATACGCAGTATTTT
CASRPGTSTDTQYF
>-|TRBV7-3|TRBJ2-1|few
TGTGCCAGCAGCTCAGACCCCAGCGGGGAGCAGTTCTTC
CASSSDPSGEQFF
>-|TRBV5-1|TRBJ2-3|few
TGCGCCAGCAGCTCACTGACTAGTTTGGGAGATACGCAGTATTTT
CASSSLTSLGDTQYF
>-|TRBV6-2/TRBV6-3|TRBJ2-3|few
TGTGCCAGTGCAGGACTTAGCACAGATACGCAGTATTTT
CASAGLSTDTQYF
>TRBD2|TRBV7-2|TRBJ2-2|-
TGTGCCAGCAGTTGGGGGGGTGACACCGGGGAGCTGTTTTTT
CASSWGGDTGELFF
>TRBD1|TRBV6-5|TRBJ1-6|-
TGTGCCAGCAGTTACGACGGGACAGGGACACCCCTCCACTTT
CASSYDGTGTPLHF
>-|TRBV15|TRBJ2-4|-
TGTGCCACCAGGTCGGGCAAAAACATTCAGTACTTC
CATRSGKNIQYF
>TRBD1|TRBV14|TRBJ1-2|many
TGTGCCAGCAGCCAAGGCCTAGGCAGGGGGCCCAACTATGGCTACACCTTC
CASSQGLGRGPNYGYTF
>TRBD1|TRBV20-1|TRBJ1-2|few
TGCAGTGCTCCGGGACAGGGAGATTATGGCTACACCTTC
CSAPGQGDYGYTF
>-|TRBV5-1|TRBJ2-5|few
TGCGCCAGCCGAGAGGAAGAGACCCAGTACTTC
CASREEETQYF
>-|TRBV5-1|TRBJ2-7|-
TGCGCCAGCAGCTATGGACAGTCCTACGAGCAGTACTTC
CASSYGQSYEQYF
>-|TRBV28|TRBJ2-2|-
TGTGCCAGCCACCCCCCCGATTCTAGGGACACCGGGGAGCTGTTTTTT
CASHPPDSRDTGELFF
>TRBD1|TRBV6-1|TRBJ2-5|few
TGTGCCAGCAGTCGACAGGGTGTATTCCAGGAGACCCAGTACTTC
CASSRQGVFQETQYF
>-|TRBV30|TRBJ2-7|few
TGTGCCTGGAGTGTGAGGGTTCGGGGCGAGCAGTACTTC
CAWSVRVRGEQYF
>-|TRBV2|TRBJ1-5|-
TGTGCCAGCAGTGAGGTGCAGTCCAATCAGCCCCAGCATTTT
CASSEVQSNQPQHF
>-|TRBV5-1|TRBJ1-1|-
TGCGCCAGCAGCTGGGACGGAGAGAACACTGAAGCTTTCTTT
CASSWDGENTEAFF
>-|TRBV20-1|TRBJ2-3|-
TGCAGTGCTACTACTGCTGCAGATACGCAGTATTTT
CSATTAADTQYF
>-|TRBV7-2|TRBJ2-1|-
TGTGCCTCTCCCGCTCCCGGGATGGTGGAGCAGTTCTTC
CASPAPGMVEQFF
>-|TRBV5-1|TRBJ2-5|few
TGCGCCAGCAGCTTTTGGGGAGAAGAGACCCAGTACTTC
CASSFWGEETQYF
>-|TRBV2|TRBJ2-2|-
TGTGCCAGCAGTGTTTGGGGGGAGCTGTTTTTT
CASSVWGELFF
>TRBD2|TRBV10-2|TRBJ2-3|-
TGCGCCAGCAGCAAGCTAGCGGGGGCGATCACAGATACGCAGTATTTT
CASSKLAGAITDTQYF
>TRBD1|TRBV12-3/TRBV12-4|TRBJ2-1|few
TGTGCCAGCAGGTCCTCAGGGGGCTACTACAATGAGCAGTTCTTC
CASRSSGGYYNEQFF
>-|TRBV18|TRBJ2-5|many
TGTGCCAGCTCACCGGACGGCCAAGAGACCCAGTACTTC
CASSPDGQETQYF
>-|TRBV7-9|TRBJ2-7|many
TGTGCCAGCAGCCTGGGGACACTGGCCTACGAGCAGTACTTC
CASSLGTLAYEQYF
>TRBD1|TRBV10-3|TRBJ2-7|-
TGTGCCATCAGTCAAGGGACAGGGGGAGGCGAGCAGTACTTC
CAISQGTGGGEQYF
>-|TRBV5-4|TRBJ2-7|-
TGTGCCAGCAGCTTGGGGGCCCCTCTTAACCCGTCCGCGCAGTACTTC
CASSLGAPLNPSAQYF
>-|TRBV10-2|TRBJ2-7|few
TGCGCCAGCAGTGAGAAGGGGGAATACGAGCAGTACTTC
CASSEKGEYEQYF
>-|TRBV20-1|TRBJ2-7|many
TGCAGTGCTAGAGCCATCGGCGGCAATGCAGTCTCCTACGAGCAGTACTTC
CSARAIGGNAVSYEQYF
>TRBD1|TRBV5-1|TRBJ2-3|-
TGCGCCAGCAGCCGAGGGACAGCCGAAGATACGCAGTATTTT
CASSRGTAEDTQYF
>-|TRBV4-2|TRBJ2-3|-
TGTGCCAGCAGCCAAGAGAGAGTAGATACGCAGTATTTT
CASSQERVDTQYF
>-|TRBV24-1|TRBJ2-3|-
TGTGCCACCAGTGAGGAGGGCGGCACAGATACGCAGTATTTT
CATSEEGGTDTQYF
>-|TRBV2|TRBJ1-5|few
TGTGCCAGCAGTGAACGGCGCATCAATCAGCCCCAGCATTTT
CASSERRINQPQHF
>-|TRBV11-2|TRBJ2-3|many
TGTGCCAGCAGGGGTCTCAGGGTCCACACAGATACGCAGTATTTT
CASRGLRVHTDTQYF
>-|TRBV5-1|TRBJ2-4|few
TGCGCCAGCAGCCCAGGGGTTGCCAAAAACATTCAGTACTTC
CASSPGVAKNIQYF
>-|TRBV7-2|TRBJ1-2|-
TGTGCCAGCAGCTTAGCGCAAGGGAATGGCTACACCTTC
CASSLAQGNGYTF
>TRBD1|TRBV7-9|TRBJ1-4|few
TGTGCCAGCAGACATTCCACAGGGGAGTCTAATGAAAAACTGTTTTTT
CASRHSTGESNEKLFF
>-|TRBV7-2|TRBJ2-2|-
TGTGCCAGCAGTCTCCGACCTAGAACCGGGGAGCTGTTTTTT
CASSLRPRTGELFF
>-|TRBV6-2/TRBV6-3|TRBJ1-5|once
TGTGCCAGCAGTTCCACACAGAGCAATCAGCCCCAGCATTTT
CASSSTQSNQPQHF
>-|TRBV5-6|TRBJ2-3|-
TGTGCCAGCAGCTTGTACAGGGCTACAGATACGCAGTATTTT
CASSLYRATDTQYF
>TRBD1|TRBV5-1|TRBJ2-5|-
TGCGCCAGCAGCTTGGCCGGACAGGGAGGCGAGACCCAGTACTTC
CASSLAGQGGETQYF
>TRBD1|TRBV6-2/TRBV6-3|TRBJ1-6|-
TGTGCCAGCAGGCAGATACAGGGGTATAATTCACCCCTCCACTTT
CASRQIQGYNSPLHF
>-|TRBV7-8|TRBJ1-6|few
TGTGCCAGCAGCTTAGCGCAGGGGAATAATTCACCCCTCCACTTT
CASSLAQGNNSPLHF
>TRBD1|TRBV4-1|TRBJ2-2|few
TGCGCCAGCAGCCAAGGGGACAGGGCCGGGGAGCTGTTTTTT
CASSQGDRAGELFF
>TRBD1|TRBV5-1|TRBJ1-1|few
TGCGCCAGCAGCCCGTACAGGGGCGGGAGGACTGAAGCTTTCTTT
CASSPYRGGRTEAFF
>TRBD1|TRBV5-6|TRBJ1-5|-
TGTGCCAGCAGCCACAGGGGGGGTCAGCCCCAGCATTTT
CASSHRGGQPQHF
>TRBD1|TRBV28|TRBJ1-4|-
TGTGCCAGCAGTTCGGGACAGGTGTATTCTGAAAAACTGTTTTTT
CASSSGQVYSEKLFF